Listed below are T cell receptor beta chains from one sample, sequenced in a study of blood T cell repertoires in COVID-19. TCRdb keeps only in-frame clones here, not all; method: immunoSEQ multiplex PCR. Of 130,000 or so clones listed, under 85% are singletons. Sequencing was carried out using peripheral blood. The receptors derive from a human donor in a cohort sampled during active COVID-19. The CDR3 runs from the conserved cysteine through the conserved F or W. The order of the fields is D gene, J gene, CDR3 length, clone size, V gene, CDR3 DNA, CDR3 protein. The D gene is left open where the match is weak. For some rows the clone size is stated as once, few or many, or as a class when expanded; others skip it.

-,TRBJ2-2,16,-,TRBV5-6,TGTGCCAGCAGCTTTAGTTGGCAGGGAATGACCGGGGAGCTGTTTTTT,CASSFSWQGMTGELFF
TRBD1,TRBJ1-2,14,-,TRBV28,TGTGCCAGCAGTTTGCGACAGGGGAACTATGGCTACACCTTC,CASSLRQGNYGYTF
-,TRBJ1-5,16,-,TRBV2,TGTGCCAGCATGATGGGGGCATTCTATAGCAATCAGCCCCAGCATTTT,CASMMGAFYSNQPQHF
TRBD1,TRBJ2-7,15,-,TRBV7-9,TGTGCCAGCAGTAAAGACAGGGGGGGCTACTACGAGCAGTACTTC,CASSKDRGGYYEQYF
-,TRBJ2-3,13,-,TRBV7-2,TGTGCCAGCAGCTTAGAAGCTCCAGATACGCAGTATTTT,CASSLEAPDTQYF
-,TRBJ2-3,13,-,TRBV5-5,TGTGCCAGCAGCTTGGGGGGCATAGATACGCAGTATTTT,CASSLGGIDTQYF
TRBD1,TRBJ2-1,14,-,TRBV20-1,TGCAGTGCAAGTCCCAGGACAGGGCTCGATGAGCAGTTCTTC,CSASPRTGLDEQFF
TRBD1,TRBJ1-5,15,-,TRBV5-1,TGCGCCAGCAGCTTCATGACAGGGGAGGGTCAGCCCCAGCATTTT,CASSFMTGEGQPQHF
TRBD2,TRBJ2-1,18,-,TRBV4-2,TGTGCCAGCAGCCAAGGGACTAGCGGGACGAACGCCTACAATGAGCAGTTCTTC,CASSQGTSGTNAYNEQFF
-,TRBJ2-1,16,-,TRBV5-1,TGCGCCAGCAGCTTGGGCCAGCGGTTGGCCTACAATGAGCAGTTCTTC,CASSLGQRLAYNEQFF
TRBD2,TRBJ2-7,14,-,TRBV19,TGTGCCAGTAAAAGGGCTAGCGGGAGTCCCGAGCAGTACTTC,CASKRASGSPEQYF
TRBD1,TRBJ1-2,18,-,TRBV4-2,TGTGCCAGCAGCCCAACCGATCGGAAGACAGGGCGCGTCTATGGCTACACCTTC,CASSPTDRKTGRVYGYTF
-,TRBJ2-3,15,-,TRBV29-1,TGCAGCGTTATACAGGGTTCACTGAGCACAGATACGCAGTATTTT,CSVIQGSLSTDTQYF
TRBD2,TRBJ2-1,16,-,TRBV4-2,TGTGCCAGCAGCCCTGGACTAGCGGGAGTCTACAATGAGCAGTTCTTC,CASSPGLAGVYNEQFF
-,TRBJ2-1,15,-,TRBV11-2,TGTGCCAGCAGCTTAGCGGGAACGACCTACAATGAGCAGTTCTTC,CASSLAGTTYNEQFF
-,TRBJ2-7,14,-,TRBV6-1,TGTGCCAGCAGTGATACTTGGGGGCTCTACGAGCAGTACTTC,CASSDTWGLYEQYF
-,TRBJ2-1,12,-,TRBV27,TGTGCCAGCAGTCCAGGGTGGGGTGAGCAGTTCTTC,CASSPGWGEQFF
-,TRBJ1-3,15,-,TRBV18,TGTGCCAGCTCACCACCGGTGGGGCGAGGAAACACCATATATTTT,CASSPPVGRGNTIYF
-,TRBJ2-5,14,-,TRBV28,TGTGCCAGCAGTTTCGAACAGTTGGGAGAGACCCAGTACTTC,CASSFEQLGETQYF
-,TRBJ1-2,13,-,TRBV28,TGTGCCAGCAGTTTAACGGTTAACTATGGCTACACCTTC,CASSLTVNYGYTF
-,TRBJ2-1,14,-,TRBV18,TGTGCCAGCTCACCACGGGAGACTTACAATGAGCAGTTCTTC,CASSPRETYNEQFF
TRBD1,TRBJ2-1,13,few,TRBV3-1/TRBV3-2,TGTGCCAGCAGCACATCACCGGGACAGGGAAAGTTCTTC,CASSTSPGQGKFF
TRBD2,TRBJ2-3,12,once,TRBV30,TGTGCCTGGAGTTCGGGGGGAGATACGCAGTATTTT,CAWSSGGDTQYF
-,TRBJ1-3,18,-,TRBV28,TGTGCCAGCAGTTCCCAGGGAGGGTACGGAGGCCAAGGAAACACCATATATTTT,CASSSQGGYGGQGNTIYF
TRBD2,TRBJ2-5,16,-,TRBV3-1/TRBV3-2,TGTGCCAGCAGCCAAGAAGTAGCGGGTGTCCAAGAGACCCAGTACTTC,CASSQEVAGVQETQYF
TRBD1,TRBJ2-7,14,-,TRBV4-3,TGCGCCAGCAGCCGGGACAGGGGGCCCTACGAGCAGTACTTC,CASSRDRGPYEQYF
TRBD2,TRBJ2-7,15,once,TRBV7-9,TGTGCCAGCAGCCCGAGGGGAGCGGGAGGCGGTGAGCAGTACTTC,CASSPRGAGGGEQYF
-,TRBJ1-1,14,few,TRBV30,TGTGCCTGGATATGGGGAGACCGGAACACTGAAGCTTTCTTT,CAWIWGDRNTEAFF
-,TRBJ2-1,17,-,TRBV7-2,TGTGCCAGCAGCCGCGCCTTATCGGGGAGATCCAACAATGAGCAGTTCTTC,CASSRALSGRSNNEQFF
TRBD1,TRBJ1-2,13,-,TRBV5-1,TGCGCCAGCAGCTTGGGAGACAGGGATGGCTACACCTTC,CASSLGDRDGYTF
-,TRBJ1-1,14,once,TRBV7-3,TGTGCCAGCAGCTTAAGAGACCGGGGGACTGAAGCTTTCTTT,CASSLRDRGTEAFF
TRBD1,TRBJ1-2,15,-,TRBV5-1,TGCGCCAGCAGCTTGGGAGGGGGCGAAAACTATGGCTACACCTTC,CASSLGGGENYGYTF
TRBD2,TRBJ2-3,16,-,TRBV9,TGTGCCAGCAGCCCATTGGGACCGGGAGGGGCAGATACGCAGTATTTT,CASSPLGPGGADTQYF